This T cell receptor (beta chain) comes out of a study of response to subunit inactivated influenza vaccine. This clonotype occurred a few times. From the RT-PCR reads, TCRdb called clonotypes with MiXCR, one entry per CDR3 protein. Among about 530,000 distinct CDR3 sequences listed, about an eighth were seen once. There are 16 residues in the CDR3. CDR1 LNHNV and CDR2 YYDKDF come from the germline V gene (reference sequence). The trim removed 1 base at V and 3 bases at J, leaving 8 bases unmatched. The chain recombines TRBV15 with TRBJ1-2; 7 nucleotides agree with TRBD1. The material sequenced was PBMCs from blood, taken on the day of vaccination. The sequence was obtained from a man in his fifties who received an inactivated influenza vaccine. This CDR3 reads CATSRAGTVGYYGYTF. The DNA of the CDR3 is TGTGCCACCAGCAGAGCAGGGACAGTAGGATACTATGGCTACACCTTC.